The entry below describes one T cell receptor beta chain. The antigen remains unidentified. Germline CDR1 KGHDR, CDR2 SFDVKD. Trimming left V 4 bases short and J 0 bases short, with 4 bases between. This CDR3 region has 13 residues. Random hexamers served to reverse transcribe roughly 0.5 to 1 ug RNA. MiXCR was run by TCRdb on the immunoSEQ multiplex PCR reads, yielding one entry per CDR3 protein. This sample yields about 60,000 distinct CDR3 sequences, of which approximately 94% are seen a single time; nearly 0.2% belongs to the top ten. This record comes from a study of CD8 T cells in Susac syndrome. Findings and caveats of the study: The study conceded that relatively few individuals underwent its TCR sequencing and HLA analysis.

CD8+ and CD4+ T cells taken from blood had their TCR beta sequenced. TEMRA cells underwent FACS enrichment and CD8+ and CD4+ T cells underwent negative isolation. V gene TRBV24-1 combines with J gene TRBJ2-3; D unclear. This TCR was sampled from a human donor in good health. Material for sequencing was CD8+ T cells from PBMCs. The chain's CDR3 is CATSDYSTDTQYF. The DNA of the CDR3 is TGTGCCACCAGTGACTACAGCACAGATACGCAGTATTTT.